A single sample is the source of the 22 T cell receptor beta chains below, sequenced in a study of cytomegalovirus exposure and HLA in healthy donors. It was with 60 Vbeta and 13 Jbeta primers that the PCR ran. The method was immunoSEQ multiplex PCR; TCRdb's version includes in-frame clones alone and lacks a portion of them. The data contain 100,000 to 150,000 clones, about 76% of them singletons. The sequencing sample was made of PBMCs. These receptors originate from a woman aged 55 to 70 in good health and CMV-seropositive.

The table lists this clone with a count of one. This chain joins TRBV11-3 and TRBJ2-7, with 10 bases that match TRBD1. Germline lookup yields CDR1 SGHNT and CDR2 YENEEA. V gave up 5 bases and J gave up 3 bases; unmatched junction bases: 4. The CDR3 is 14 residues long. CDR3 in amino acids: CASSSRDRGYEQYF. DNA for the CDR3: TGTGCCAGCAGCAGCCGGGACAGGGGCTACGAGCAGTACTTC. Full variable domain (remainder filled in from reference TRBV11-3 and TRBJ2-7): EAGVVQSPRYKIIEKKQPVAFWCNPISGHNTLYWYLQNLGQGPELLIRYENEEAVDDSQLPKDRFSAERLKGVDSTLKIQPAELGDSAVYLCASSSRDRGYEQYFGPGTRLTVT.

The genes are TRBV19 and TRBJ2-5; TRBD1 agrees at 9 bases. The last part of the DNA fits TRBJ2-7 better; the J call may be wrong. This CDR3 has 14 amino acids. Per the germline V gene, CDR1 is LNHDA and CDR2 is SQIVND (reference sequence). The CDR3 DNA follows: TGTGCCAGTACCGCCGGGACAGGGCCCTACGAGCAGTACTTC. Protein sequence: CASTAGTGPYEQYF.

This clone is a singleton in its sample. The gene calls are TRBV23-1 and TRBJ2-7, with D unclear. TRBV23-1 is identified as an open reading frame with a role that is uncertain. CDR3 length equals 15 residues. V gave up 1 base and J gave up 2 bases, with 12 bases separating them. The CDR3 reads CASSQYSNPPYEQYF. In DNA form, the CDR3 reads TGCGCCAGCAGTCAATATAGCAACCCTCCCTACGAGCAGTACTTC.

CDR3 coding DNA: TGTGCCAGCACCTTATCAGGGCTGTGGGGAAACACCATATATTTT. Protein product: CASTLSGLWGNTIYF. This sequence joins TRBV21-1 and TRBJ1-3; the table calls TRBD1, which could not be checked here. TRBV21-1 is a listed pseudogene. The CDR3 sequence is 15 residues long.

V usage is TRBV27 and J usage is TRBJ2-7; unclear D gene. Trimming shortened V by 2 bases and J by 7 bases, and 12 bases separated the two germline ends. The CDR3 length is 13 residues. The germline V gene encodes CDR1 MNHEY and CDR2 SMNVEV (reference sequence). The CDR3 protein is CASSLMTGGEQYF. The CDR3, as DNA: TGTGCCAGCAGTTTAATGACGGGTGGGGAGCAGTACTTC.

The rearrangement links TRBV11-2 to TRBJ2-7, with 7 bases identical to TRBD1. Per germline, CDR1 SGHAT and CDR2 FQNNGV. CDR3 length: 13 residues. V lost 5 bases and J lost 6; bases outside the gene matches: 7. Here the CDR3 DNA reads TGTGCCAGCAGCCTACGACAGGGCGCCGAGCAGTACTTC. Residues: CASSLRQGAEQYF.

The chain employs TRBV6-6 and TRBJ2-3, with D unclear. From germline, CDR1 is MNHNY and CDR2 SVGAGI (reference sequence). CDR3 length equals 12 residues. The ends were cut back, 5 bases at V and 6 bases at J, with 9 bases in the middle. As DNA, the CDR3 is TGTGCCAGCAGTACGAGGTTTGATACGCAGTATTTT. Its protein is CASSTRFDTQYF.

This clone was found a few times. V is TRBV7-2 and J is TRBJ2-1, with D hard to call. Germline values: CDR1 SGHTA, CDR2 FQGNSA. CDR3 length: 14 residues. The ends were cut back, 4 bases at V and 8 bases at J, with 15 bases in the middle. In DNA, the CDR3 is TGTGCCAGCAGCTACTTCCTAGTTTCCTATGAGCAGTTCTTC. As protein: CASSYFLVSYEQFF.

This chain links TRBV4-1 with TRBJ2-7; 7 positions match TRBD1. V shed 5 bases and J 2 bases; nucleotides not matched to a gene: 9. The length of the CDR3 is 15 residues. Germline V gene sequence: CDR1 MGHRA, CDR2 YSYEKL. This CDR3 is CASSTRQGVTYEQYF. The CDR3 nucleotides read TGCGCCAGCAGCACCCGACAGGGTGTAACCTACGAGCAGTACTTC.

This clone occurred a few times. The chain uses TRBV6-5 and TRBJ1-2, with 7 positions matching TRBD1. This CDR3 is 11 amino acids long. V was pared by 6 bases and J by 5 bases, with 0 bases of the junction left unmatched. Germline V CDR1 and CDR2: MNHEY, SVGAGI. CDR3 amino acids: CASRQGYGYTF. CDR3 DNA sequence: TGTGCCAGCAGACAGGGGTATGGCTACACCTTC.

The chain links TRBV7-2 to TRBJ2-3; perhaps TRBD2 as D (5 bases). This CDR3 comprises 15 residues. Trimming removed 3 bases at V and 4 bases at J, with 14 bases between. CDR1 SGHTA and CDR2 FQGNSA come from the germline V gene. The CDR3 DNA reads as TGTGCCAGCAGCTTCGGACTGGTTGGTTCAGATACGCAGTATTTT. This gives the protein CASSFGLVGSDTQYF. The whole variable domain, remainder taken from reference TRBV7-2 and TRBJ2-3, is GAGVSQSPSNKVTEKGKDVELRCDPISGHTALYWYRQSLGQGLEFLIYFQGNSAPDKSGLPSDRFSAERTGGSVSTLTIQRTQQEDSAVYLCASSFGLVGSDTQYFGPGTRLTVL.

This clone was counted once. Distinct nucleotide sequences in the sample also encode this CDR3. The CDR3, as DNA: TGCGCCAGCAGCCAAGGGACAGGCGGAACGTACGAGCAGTACTTC. It encodes CASSQGTGGTYEQYF. The chain employs TRBV4-1 and TRBJ2-7; TRBD1 agrees at 7 bases. J was trimmed by 4 bases and V by 1 base; bases with no gene match: 7. Germline CDR1 and CDR2: MGHRA and YSYEKL. The CDR3 is 15 amino acids.

The chain employs TRBV5-1 and TRBJ2-1; TRBD2 matches 11 bases. The length of the CDR3 is 15 residues. J gave up 9 bases and V 1 base, and 6 bases lay outside the gene matches. Germline lookup yields CDR1 SGHRS and CDR2 YFSETQ. The CDR3 is CASSLPLAGGGEQFF. CDR3 in DNA: TGCGCCAGCAGCTTGCCCCTAGCGGGAGGTGGTGAGCAGTTCTTC.

This clone was seen once. The CDR3, as DNA: TGTGCCAGCAGCTTCCGGGGGTTCGAGCAGTACTTC. Its protein is CASSFRGFEQYF. The genes are TRBV7-8 and TRBJ2-7; maybe TRBD2 (6 bases). V lost 3 bases and J 6 bases, leaving 9 bases between the germline ends. Germline V gene sequence: CDR1 SGHVS, CDR2 FQNEAQ. This CDR3 is 12 amino acids long. The entire variable domain, with the rest obtained from reference TRBV7-8 and TRBJ2-7, is as follows: GAGVSQSPRYKVAKRGQDVALRCDPISGHVSLFWYQQALGQGPEFLTYFQNEAQLDKSGLPSDRFFAERPEGSVSTLKIQRTQQEDSAVYLCASSFRGFEQYFGPGTRLTVT.

The table lists this clone with a few counts. The rearrangement joins TRBV5-1 to TRBJ2-4, with 9 bases matching TRBD1. The J segment lost 2 bases and the V segment lost 4 bases, leaving 7 bases of the junction unmatched. This CDR3 has 16 amino acids. Germline V lookup: CDR1 SGHRS, CDR2 YFSETQ. The CDR3 coding sequence is TGCGCCAGCAGCCTAGGACAGGGGATCTCCAAAAACATTCAGTACTTC. Its translation: CASSLGQGISKNIQYF.

The chain joins TRBV4-2 to TRBJ2-7; D is perhaps TRBD2 (7 bases). Trimming left V 0 bases short and J 3 bases short, with 15 bases between. From germline, CDR1 is LGHNA and CDR2 YNFKEQ. This CDR3 region has 16 residues. CDR3 coding DNA: TGTGCCAGCAGCCAAGATGAGGCGGGGGCTTTCTACGAGCAGTACTTC. Its translation is CASSQDEAGAFYEQYF.

This sequence joins TRBV2 and TRBJ2-3; 9 bases line up with TRBD2. Germline V lookup: CDR1 SNHLY, CDR2 FYNNEI. The CDR3 loop spans 13 amino acids. V trimming: 4 bases; J trimming: 6 bases; junction bases outside the gene matches: 2. DNA for the CDR3: TGTGCCAGCAGTGTAGCGGGGGCGGATACGCAGTATTTT. It specifies CASSVAGADTQYF.

V gene TRBV27 combines with J gene TRBJ2-1; 11 bases map to TRBD2. V lost 0 bases to trimming and J lost 8 bases; unmatched junction nucleotides: 15. The CDR3 length is 19 residues. Germline V gene data show CDR1 as MNHEY and CDR2 as SMNVEV (reference sequence). This CDR3 is CASSLSKASGRFRRDEQFF. DNA for the CDR3: TGTGCCAGCAGTTTATCGAAGGCTAGCGGGAGGTTCCGGAGGGATGAGCAGTTCTTC.

The chain uses TRBV6-5 and TRBJ2-7, with 11 bases lining up with TRBD2. This CDR3 has 15 residues. Germline-derived CDR1 and CDR2 are MNHEY and SVGAGI. The trim removed 6 bases at V and 0 bases at J, leaving 4 bases unmatched. The CDR3 DNA sequence: TGTGCCAGCAGGACGGGACTAGCGGCCTCCTACGAGCAGTACTTC. This codes for CASRTGLAASYEQYF.

The CDR3 loop reads CAWSVGQYGYTF. The DNA of the CDR3 is TGTGCCTGGAGTGTAGGACAGTATGGCTACACCTTC. The chain uses TRBV30 and TRBJ1-2; a possible D gene is TRBD1 (6 bases). There are 12 residues in the CDR3. Trimming shortened V by 0 bases and J by 5 bases, and 7 bases separated the two germline ends. CDR1 is GTSNPN, CDR2 SVGIG, per germline (reference sequence).

The chain employs TRBV5-1 and TRBJ1-2; D possibly corresponds to TRBD1 (5 bases). V gave up 5 bases and J gave up 7 bases, with 18 bases separating them. The CDR3 length is 14 residues. Germline CDR1 SGHRS, CDR2 YFSETQ. The CDR3 DNA reads TGCGCCAGCAGTCTAAGCAGGGCTGGCTCTGGCTACACCTTC. Translation: CASSLSRAGSGYTF. The whole variable domain, filled in from reference TRBV5-1 and TRBJ1-2, reads KAGVTQTPRYLIKTRGQQVTLSCSPISGHRSVSWYQQTPGQGLQFLFEYFSETQRNKGNFPGRFSGRQFSNSRSEMNVSTLELGDSALYLCASSLSRAGSGYTFGSGTRLTVV.

The V gene is TRBV4-1, the J gene TRBJ2-5, with D maybe TRBD1 (5 bases). The CDR3 totals 15 residues. V was shortened by 4 bases and J by 2 bases, with 14 bases between the two germline ends. Looked up from germline, CDR1 is MGHRA and CDR2 is YSYEKL. The DNA of the CDR3 is TGCGCCAGCAGCCGACAGCAGACACTTCAAGAGACCCAGTACTTC. It is translated as CASSRQQTLQETQYF.